Following are 9 T cell receptor beta chains from one sample sequenced in a study of T cell repertoires in cytomegalovirus infection. TCRdb fed the reads into MiXCR, producing one record per CDR3 protein. The table records nearly 70,000 distinct CDR3 sequences, under 25% of them present only once. Their antigens remain unidentified. Sequencing used PBMCs, sequenced either directly or after in vitro stimulation (not recorded which). Receptors were obtained from a human donor in good health (CMV status not recorded). Some clones in this sample may be carry-over from other donors' samples.

CDR3 nucleotides: TGTGCCAGTAATCTCGGAACTGAAGCTTTCTTT. Its translation: CASNLGTEAFF. The chain employs TRBV19 and TRBJ1-1; D uncertain. This CDR3 spans 11 amino acids. Deletions cut 7 bases from V and 5 bases from J, with 8 bases between. From germline, CDR1 is LNHDA and CDR2 SQIVND (reference sequence). Using reference TRBV19 and TRBJ1-1 for the parts outside the CDR3, the full variable domain is DGGITQSPKYLFRKEGQNVTLSCEQNLNHDAMYWYRQDPGQGLRLIYYSQIVNDFQKGDIAEGYSVSREKKESFPLTVTSAQKNPTAFYLCASNLGTEAFFGQGTRLTVV.

This clonotype was seen more than once but under ten times. The chain combines TRBV2 with TRBJ1-2; D uncertain. CDR1 and CDR2 from the germline V gene are SNHLY and FYNNEI. Trimming removed 5 bases from V and 5 bases from J, with 9 bases in between. This CDR3 region has 12 residues. DNA of the CDR3: TGTGCCAGCAGTCCTGAAACTTATGGCTACACCTTC. It encodes CASSPETYGYTF.

This clonotype appeared many times. The rearrangement joins TRBV7-2 to TRBJ2-3, with D perhaps matching TRBD2 (5 bases). Trimming took off 3 bases at V and 0 bases at J, with 13 bases between the two ends. Germline assignment: CDR1 SGHTA and CDR2 FQGNSA. CDR3 length: 16 residues. As DNA, the CDR3 is TGTGCCAGCAGCTTTAGCGCGGCTTCTAGCACAGATACGCAGTATTTT. Its translation: CASSFSAASSTDTQYF.

The CDR3 nucleotides read TGTGCCAGCAGTTACACACTAGCGGGTTCGGATACGCAGTATTTT. This encodes CASSYTLAGSDTQYF. The chain is built from TRBV6-8 and TRBJ2-3, with TRBD2 matching over 9 bases. CDR3 length: 15 amino acids. CDR1 and CDR2 (germline): MNHGY, SAAAGT. With 2 bases clipped from V and 6 bases from J, the junction kept 6 bases outside the gene matches.

This clonotype was counted a few times. This chain uses TRBV20-1 with TRBJ2-5; 8 bases map to TRBD1. Germline V lookup: CDR1 DFQATT, CDR2 SNEGSKA (reference sequence). This CDR3 is 14 amino acids long. The J segment lost 0 bases and the V segment lost 4 bases, leaving 4 bases of the junction unmatched. CDR3 nucleotides: TGCAGTGCTACCGGGACAGGTAACCAAGAGACCCAGTACTTC. It is translated as CSATGTGNQETQYF.

The rearrangement links TRBV7-2 to TRBJ2-7, with a possible D match to TRBD2 (7 bases). V lost 5 bases to trimming and J lost 0 bases, with 14 bases between them. Germline lookup yields CDR1 SGHTA and CDR2 FQGNSA. This CDR3 has 15 residues. The CDR3: CASSHPGGRSYEQYF. CDR3 bases: TGTGCCAGCAGCCATCCCGGGGGGCGCTCCTACGAGCAGTACTTC.

In its sample, this clonotype was seen many times. This chain connects TRBV7-2 to TRBJ2-7; 11 bases line up with TRBD2. Germline CDR1 SGHTA, CDR2 FQGNSA. The CDR3 runs 16 residues. The V segment lost 1 base and the J segment 0 bases; nucleotides outside the gene matches: 2. The CDR3 reads CASSLEGTSGSYEQYF. The CDR3 bases are TGTGCCAGCAGCTTAGAGGGGACTAGCGGCTCCTACGAGCAGTACTTC.

V gene TRBV5-5 combines with J gene TRBJ2-5; 7 nucleotides agree with TRBD1. Germline trimming cut 6 bases from V and 5 bases from J; bases unmatched to any gene: 7. Germline-derived CDR1 and CDR2 are SGHKS and YYEKEE (reference sequence). The CDR3 totals 13 residues. The CDR3 nucleotides read TGTGCCAGCACAACAGGGGATTTGGAGACCCAGTACTTC. Protein: CASTTGDLETQYF.

This clonotype was counted many times. J is TRBJ2-5 and V is TRBV7-2, with 7 bases lining up with TRBD1. The CDR3 is 16 amino acids. Germline loops: CDR1 SGHTA, CDR2 FQGNSA. V lost 4 bases to trimming and J lost 2 bases; unmatched junction nucleotides: 10. The chain's CDR3 is CASSSPPGTAQETQYF. Written as DNA, the CDR3 is TGTGCCAGCAGCTCCCCCCCAGGGACAGCACAAGAGACCCAGTACTTC.